The present TCR beta chain was sequenced within a study of cytomegalovirus exposure and HLA in healthy donors. CDR1 is SGHRS and CDR2 is YFSETQ in the germline V gene. J lost 0 bases, V lost 0 bases, and 1 base had no gene match. This CDR3 has 15 amino acids. Concerning this clone: Its antigen remains unknown.

Findings and caveats of the study: Accurate prediction of HLA-A and HLA-B alleles (for most subjects) was reportedly achieved from TCR beta sequences. Sequencing likely produced, as an artifact, a cluster of highly shared sequence variants.

The PCR had 60 Vbeta and 13 Jbeta primers. The authors' processing: Later, an analysis found 75 million to 90 million unique TCR beta chains, and 10 million to 11 million of these were shared. Clones were sequenced by immunoSEQ multiplex PCR, and TCRdb holds only the in-frame ones, with some missing. Clone size and the V and J calls come from that table; the DNA yielded D and trimming. The table shows 75,000 to 100,000 clones, with about three quarters occurring only once. The clonotype was recovered from a man aged 55-75 years in good health and CMV-seronegative. The genes are TRBV5-1 and TRBJ2-3; 7 positions match TRBD2. The sequenced sample was PBMCs. The DNA of the CDR3 is TGCGCCAGCAGCTTGGTGGGACTAAGCACAGATACGCAGTATTTT. It codes for CASSLVGLSTDTQYF.